Listed below are T cell receptor beta chains from one sample, sequenced in a study of follicular helper T cells after annual influenza vaccination. Some clones are missing from TCRdb's copy, which holds only in-frame ones; the method was immunoSEQ multiplex PCR. The sample lists about 9,000 clones, approximately 80% occurring once. This specimen was CXCR5+ CD38- circulating T follicular helper cells from blood, taken 7 days after influenza vaccination. The receptor set was obtained from an adult who received the influenza vaccine. Both conserved end residues are trimmed from each CDR3. The order of the fields is clone size, V gene, J gene, CDR3 protein. Clone size is shown for a subset of rows, as once, few, many or a class of expanded clone.

>-|TRBV18|TRBJ2-7
ASSPGTTDLYEQY
>once|TRBV6-5|TRBJ2-1
ASSSSDRGRRSEQF
>-|TRBV7-2|TRBJ2-5
ALVKGAKETQY
>-|TRBV30|TRBJ1-5
AWSVRGTGKDQPQH
>-|TRBV18|TRBJ1-2
ASSPAARGDYGYT
>-|TRBV7-2|TRBJ1-5
ASSPRKGGYSNQPQH
>-|TRBV29-1|TRBJ2-1
SVRTVPSSYNEQF
>-|TRBV6-6|TRBJ2-2
ATSREWATGELF
>few|TRBV5-1|TRBJ1-2
ASSSGQGSYGYT
>-|TRBV6-5|TRBJ1-4
ATLGGTNEKLF
>-|TRBV28|TRBJ1-2
ASSLRGTGYT
>-|TRBV28|TRBJ1-2
ASSPTGARGYT
>-|TRBV6-6|TRBJ2-5
ASTPGGSRQETQY
>-|TRBV5-1|TRBJ2-2
ASSFGRSNTGELF
>-|TRBV6-6|TRBJ1-1
ASSYSRGGSEGAF
>-|TRBV28|TRBJ1-2
ASSSVPWGYT
>-|TRBV5-6|TRBJ2-1
ASSLAREQF
>-|TRBV4-3|TRBJ2-7
ASSQELSRHEQY
>-|TRBV2|TRBJ2-3
ASSEAGTSGGAVFGTQY
>once|TRBV11-3|TRBJ2-3
ASSLRPSGSPPY
>-|TRBV19|TRBJ2-1
ASSISGNSYNEQF
>-|TRBV5-1|TRBJ2-7
ASTASQGTYEQY
>-|TRBV7-2|TRBJ2-3
ASSLRGGETDTQY
>-|TRBV28|TRBJ1-5
ASSSTSLGGNQPQH
>-|TRBV11-2|TRBJ2-3
ASSSPAPDTQY
>-|TRBV29-1|TRBJ2-3
SAGIAGGADTQY
>-|TRBV6-1|TRBJ1-5
ASSEWRQSGYSNQPQH
>-|TRBV18|TRBJ1-1
ASSPGENTEAF
>-|TRBV28|TRBJ2-4
ASSKADKNIQY
>few|TRBV9|TRBJ1-6
ASSVGGTDNSPLH
>once|TRBV27|TRBJ1-4
ASKKQGLNEKLF
>-|TRBV6-6|TRBJ1-2
ASRTGQGPTGYT
>-|TRBV4-1|TRBJ1-4
ASSPSGVEVEKLF
>-|TRBV28|TRBJ1-5
ASSLFRGPSNQPQH
>-|TRBV7-6|TRBJ2-1
ASSWDQNNEQF
>-|TRBV28|TRBJ2-3
ASSSLAGNTDTQY
>-|TRBV10-3|TRBJ2-7
AISSQGDEQY
>-|TRBV4-3|TRBJ2-1
ASSQMRGGASNEQF
>-|TRBV7-8|TRBJ2-3
ASSPDRGQRGTDTQY
>-|TRBV6-5|TRBJ1-2
ASSYSGHSSNYGYT
>once|TRBV6-9|TRBJ2-3
ASSLGTKADTQY
>-|TRBV19|TRBJ1-1
ASSSRQGRPEAF
>-|TRBV30|TRBJ1-6
AWRQFSNSPLH
>-|TRBV7-9|TRBJ1-1
ASSPQGARTEAF
>few|TRBV5-1|TRBJ2-7
ASNRHSEGDEQY
>-|TRBV7-6|TRBJ2-1
ASSRTHSSDNEQF
>-|TRBV7-2|TRBJ1-3
ASSSRTGGGNTIY
>-|TRBV19|TRBJ1-5
ASSIGTGRGSNQPQH
>-|TRBV7-2|TRBJ1-1
ASSLDRNTEAF
>-|TRBV28|TRBJ1-2
ASSGGQSNYGYT
>few|TRBV6-5|TRBJ2-5
ASSYGTMNGETQY
>-|TRBV4-2|TRBJ2-7
ASSQEAVSGTTLWEQY
>-|TRBV19|TRBJ2-2
ASSIDGGPTGELF
>once|TRBV6-1|TRBJ1-2
ASRKGGVSSGYT
>-|TRBV7-6|TRBJ1-2
ASSLTSQGAYGYT
>few|TRBV7-3|TRBJ1-1
ASSFGEDTEAF